A selection of T cell receptor beta chains follows, all from one sample in a study of spatial heterogeneity in lung cancer. TCRdb ran MiXCR on the 5' RACE reads and lists one entry per CDR3 protein. The table lists some 96,000 distinct CDR3 sequences, 4.4% of them singletons. Sequencing used lung tumor tissue, obtained at surgery. The receptors shown here come from a male donor with early-stage non-small cell lung cancer. CDR3s include the opening cysteine and the closing phenylalanine or tryptophan. D genes are given only for firm matches. Size tells how often a clone was seen (once, few, many) or the class of an expanded clone, and some rows leave it out.

v_call	clone_size	d_call	j_call	cdr3_nt	cdr3_aa
TRBV7-2	many	-	TRBJ1-6	TGTGCCAGCAGCTTAGATGGGACACAATATTCACCCCTCCACTTT	CASSLDGTQYSPLHF
TRBV11-3	many	-	TRBJ1-4	TGTGCCAGCAGTTCAGGGTCTGGTGAAAAACTGTTTTTT	CASSSGSGEKLFF
TRBV12-3/TRBV12-4	many	-	TRBJ2-1	TGTGCCAGCAGTTCCCTGAAGTCAGGCTGGGGGAATGAGCAGTTCTTC	CASSSLKSGWGNEQFF
TRBV10-1	many	-	TRBJ2-3	TGCGCCAGCAGCGGATTGACCGCAGATACGCAGTATTTT	CASSGLTADTQYF
TRBV12-3/TRBV12-4	many	-	TRBJ2-3	TGTGCCAGCAGTTTCGGGGCTAGCAGTTCGACAGATACGCAGTATTTT	CASSFGASSSTDTQYF
TRBV12-3/TRBV12-4	few	TRBD2	TRBJ2-2	TGTGCCAGCAGTCGCATACCGGGAGGCACACTCGGCCGGGAGCTGTTTTTT	CASSRIPGGTLGRELFF
TRBV6-6	many	-	TRBJ2-3	TGTGCCAGCAGTTACTCGATTTGGGACACAGATACGCAGTATTTT	CASSYSIWDTDTQYF
TRBV20-1	many	-	TRBJ1-2	TGCAGTGCTCATTCGCCACAGGGATTCTATGGCTACACCTTC	CSAHSPQGFYGYTF
TRBV20-1	-	TRBD2	TRBJ2-7	TGCAGTGCTAGGCCCTTACTAGCGGGAGGCCGAACGTATGCCAACGAGCAGTACTTC	CSARPLLAGGRTYANEQYF
TRBV4-2	many	-	TRBJ2-5	TGTGCCAGCAGCCCGGGACCGGGGCAGCAAGAGACCCAGTACTTC	CASSPGPGQQETQYF